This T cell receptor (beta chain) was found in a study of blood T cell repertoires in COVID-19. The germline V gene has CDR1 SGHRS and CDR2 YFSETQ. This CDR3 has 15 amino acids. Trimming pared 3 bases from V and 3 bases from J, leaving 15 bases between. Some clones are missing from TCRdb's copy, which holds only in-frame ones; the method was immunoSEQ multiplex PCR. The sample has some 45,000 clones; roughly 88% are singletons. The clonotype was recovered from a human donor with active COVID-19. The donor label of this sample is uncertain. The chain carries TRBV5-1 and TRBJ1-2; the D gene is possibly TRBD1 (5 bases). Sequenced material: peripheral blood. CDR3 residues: CASSSRQKNDYGYTF. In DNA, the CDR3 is TGCGCCAGCAGCTCGAGACAGAAGAACGACTATGGCTACACCTTC.